This is a list of T cell receptor beta chains from one sample in a study of early T cells in non-severe SARS-CoV-2 infection. TCRdb reprocessed the 5' RACE reads with MiXCR, giving one entry per CDR3 protein. The data contain tens of thousands of distinct CDR3 sequences, 12% to 15% of them singletons. Sample: whole blood. Receptor source: an adult who was a healthcare worker with PCR-confirmed SARS-CoV-2 infection or an uninfected control (not recorded which). Both conserved end residues are part of each CDR3. D genes are given only for firm matches. The size entry is marked missing in some rows and otherwise reads once, few, many or a size class.

TRBD1	many	TRBV30	TRBJ1-1	CAWSYRGTGATEAFF	TGTGCCTGGAGTTATAGAGGGACAGGGGCAACTGAAGCTTTCTTT
-	few	TRBV5-6	TRBJ1-1	CASSFEYTEAFF	TGTGCCAGCAGCTTCGAATACACTGAAGCTTTCTTT
-	many	TRBV7-8	TRBJ2-1	CASSRWEEQFF	TGTGCCAGCAGTCGATGGGAGGAGCAGTTCTTC
-	-	TRBV5-3	TRBJ2-2	CARSGTGRRGELFF	TGTGCCAGAAGCGGCACGGGACGTCGCGGGGAGCTGTTTTTT
-	-	TRBV6-6	TRBJ2-4	CASAPGQSLAKNIQYF	TGTGCCAGTGCACCGGGACAAAGTTTAGCCAAAAACATTCAGTACTTC
-	few	TRBV10-1	TRBJ1-1	CASSWDLDTEAFF	TGCGCCAGCAGTTGGGACCTGGACACTGAAGCTTTCTTT
-	-	TRBV27	TRBJ1-2	CASRVREGVGGYTF	TGTGCCAGCAGAGTCCGGGAGGGTGTGGGTGGCTACACCTTC
TRBD2	-	TRBV9	TRBJ2-5	CASSDAGLEETQYF	TGTGCCAGCAGCGACGCCGGACTAGAAGAGACCCAGTACTTC
-	-	TRBV21-1	TRBJ2-2	CASSKESTSAAGELFF	TGTGCCAGCAGCAAAGAGTCAACGTCCGCTGCCGGGGAGCTGTTTTTT
-	few	TRBV12-3/TRBV12-4	TRBJ2-6	CASSLATGAGANVLTF	TGTGCCAGCAGTTTAGCTACGGGTGCTGGGGCCAACGTCCTGACTTTC
TRBD1	many	TRBV18	TRBJ1-1	CASSQGQGGTEAFF	TGTGCCAGCTCACAGGGACAGGGCGGCACTGAAGCTTTCTTT
TRBD2	few	TRBV28	TRBJ2-3	CASSLLSLAGAYTDTQYF	TGTGCCAGCAGCCTGCTGTCATTAGCGGGGGCCTACACAGATACGCAGTATTTT
-	-	TRBV5-1	TRBJ1-1	CASSLSVNTEAFF	TGCGCCAGCAGCTTGTCGGTAAACACTGAAGCTTTCTTT
-	-	TRBV5-5	TRBJ2-1	CASSYSGRVHNEQFF	TGTGCCAGCAGCTACTCGGGCAGGGTCCACAATGAGCAGTTCTTC
-	-	TRBV9	TRBJ1-1	CASSVGTTGGEAFF	TGTGCCAGCAGCGTGGGGACAACCGGCGGTGAAGCTTTCTTT
TRBD1	-	TRBV29-1	TRBJ2-7	CSVAYRGYEQYF	TGCAGCGTTGCTTACAGGGGCTACGAGCAGTACTTC
-	few	TRBV11-2	TRBJ2-1	CASSTPRGSYNEQFF	TGTGCCAGCAGCACCCCCCGGGGATCCTACAATGAGCAGTTCTTC
TRBD1	few	TRBV11-2	TRBJ1-5	CASSLGQGAQPQHF	TGTGCCAGCAGCTTAGGACAGGGGGCCCAGCCCCAGCATTTT
TRBD1	few	TRBV3-1	TRBJ2-1	CASSQDRYLGRGSRVEQFF	TGTGCCAGCAGCCAAGATCGATATCTGGGCAGGGGGAGTAGGGTTGAGCAGTTCTTC
TRBD1	few	TRBV28	TRBJ1-1	CASSYRTGGGTEAFF	TGTGCCAGCAGTTACCGGACAGGGGGCGGCACTGAAGCTTTCTTT
-	few	TRBV10-3	TRBJ1-3	CAISRRLSSNGTIYF	TGTGCCATCAGTCGGCGGTTGAGTAGCAACGGCACCATATATTTT
-	-	TRBV6-2/TRBV6-3	TRBJ2-3	CASSYGSRYTDTQYF	TGTGCCAGCAGTTACGGCAGCCGATACACAGATACGCAGTATTTT
TRBD1	-	TRBV10-3	TRBJ2-1	CAISDWDSLNEQFF	TGTGCCATCAGTGACTGGGACAGTCTCAATGAGCAGTTCTTC
-	many	TRBV6-2/TRBV6-3	TRBJ2-3	CASSSSPSDTQYF	TGTGCCAGCAGTTCTAGCCCGTCAGATACGCAGTATTTT
-	-	TRBV6-5	TRBJ2-7	CASSQFVSRGDGQNPYEQYF	TGTGCCAGCAGCCAATTTGTGAGCCGGGGGGATGGACAGAACCCCTACGAGCAGTACTTC
-	many	TRBV4-1	TRBJ2-1	CASSKVGVGGYNEQFF	TGCGCCAGCAGCAAAGTGGGGGTAGGGGGTTACAATGAGCAGTTCTTC
-	-	TRBV25-1	TRBJ2-7	CASSEVTGPYEQYF	TGTGCCAGCAGTGAAGTGACAGGACCGTACGAGCAGTACTTC
-	few	TRBV7-2	TRBJ1-1	CASSLTSSAPEAFF	TGTGCCAGCAGCTTAACATCGTCGGCGCCTGAAGCTTTCTTT
-	few	TRBV6-2/TRBV6-3	TRBJ2-2	CASSYVTGELFF	TGTGCCAGCAGTTACGTCACCGGGGAGCTGTTTTTT
TRBD2	few	TRBV28	TRBJ2-3	CASRGGGGWNTDTQYF	TGTGCCAGCAGAGGCGGGGGGGGCTGGAACACAGATACGCAGTATTTT
-	few	TRBV20-1	TRBJ1-5	CSARDGAQPQHF	TGCAGTGCTAGAGATGGAGCGCAGCCCCAGCATTTT
-	-	TRBV6-5	TRBJ2-7	CASSYYGGTYEQYF	TGTGCCAGCAGTTACTATGGGGGAACCTACGAGCAGTACTTC
TRBD2	few	TRBV24-1	TRBJ2-4	CATSDPSGGPSYF	TGTGCCACCAGTGATCCAAGCGGGGGGCCCTCATACTTC
-	-	TRBV7-9	TRBJ2-3	CASSFSDSGTDTQYF	TGTGCCAGCAGCTTTTCGGACAGCGGCACAGATACGCAGTATTTT
-	few	TRBV6-2/TRBV6-3	TRBJ2-2	CASSYDESGELFF	TGTGCCAGCAGTTACGATGAATCCGGGGAGCTGTTTTTT
-	-	TRBV28	TRBJ2-7	CASSFSGRHREQYF	TGTGCCAGCAGTTTTTCCGGGCGTCATCGCGAGCAGTACTTC
TRBD1	-	TRBV7-8	TRBJ2-7	CASRPRDSSYEQYF	TGTGCCAGCAGACCCCGGGACAGCTCCTACGAGCAGTACTTC
TRBD2	-	TRBV28	TRBJ2-5	CASSLSAGVQETQYF	TGTGCCAGCAGTTTATCGGCGGGGGTCCAAGAGACCCAGTACTTC
-	many	TRBV10-3	TRBJ2-5	CAISESSMGTQYF	TGTGCCATCAGTGAGTCTTCTATGGGGACCCAGTACTTC
TRBD2	few	TRBV12-3/TRBV12-4	TRBJ2-1	CASSVGLAGGLEQFF	TGTGCCAGCAGTGTAGGACTAGCGGGGGGCCTTGAGCAGTTCTTC
TRBD1	few	TRBV4-1	TRBJ1-2	CAASIGQAYYGYTF	TGCGCCGCCAGTATAGGACAGGCCTACTATGGCTACACCTTC
TRBD2	few	TRBV10-3	TRBJ2-6	CAISESPGGGAAGANVLTF	TGTGCCATCAGTGAGTCGCCTGGCGGGGGGGCCGCTGGGGCCAACGTCCTGACTTTC
-	-	TRBV20-1	TRBJ1-5	CSAPMGEPQHF	TGCAGTGCCCCTATGGGGGAGCCCCAGCATTTT
-	many	TRBV18	TRBJ2-2	CASSPAGDTGELFF	TGTGCCAGCTCACCTGCCGGGGACACCGGGGAGCTGTTTTTT
TRBD1	-	TRBV5-4	TRBJ2-1	CASSPWTGENVEFF	TGTGCCAGCAGCCCCTGGACAGGGGAAAATGTCGAGTTCTTC
TRBD2	few	TRBV4-1	TRBJ2-1	CASSQASGGAGKSYNEQFF	TGCGCCAGCAGCCAAGCTAGCGGGGGGGCCGGTAAGTCCTACAATGAGCAGTTCTTC
-	-	TRBV20-1	TRBJ2-1	CSARDPRSYNEQFF	TGCAGTGCTAGAGACCCGAGATCCTACAATGAGCAGTTCTTC
-	few	TRBV7-8	TRBJ1-1	CASSLYVQGRNTEAFF	TGTGCCAGCAGCTTATACGTTCAGGGGAGGAACACTGAAGCTTTCTTT
TRBD2	many	TRBV15	TRBJ2-2	CATTKGTSGTGELFF	TGTGCCACCACTAAAGGGACTAGCGGGACCGGGGAGCTGTTTTTT
-	many	TRBV5-4	TRBJ2-7	CASSPDMDEQYF	TGTGCCAGCAGCCCGGACATGGACGAGCAGTACTTC
TRBD2	many	TRBV11-2	TRBJ2-7	CASSAHRSGLASYEQYF	TGTGCCAGCAGCGCTCACCGTTCAGGACTAGCTTCCTACGAGCAGTACTTC
TRBD2	-	TRBV7-6	TRBJ2-3	CASSAGVDTQYF	TGTGCCAGCAGCGCGGGAGTAGATACGCAGTATTTT
-	few	TRBV27	TRBJ1-2	CASSFSANYGYTF	TGTGCCAGCAGTTTTTCAGCTAACTATGGCTACACCTTC
-	many	TRBV9	TRBJ1-2	CASSGPYGYTF	TGTGCCAGCAGCGGCCCATATGGCTACACCTTC
-	many	TRBV24-1	TRBJ1-2	CATSDSPDRPNYTF	TGTGCCACCAGTGATTCTCCTGACAGACCTAACTACACCTTC
-	many	TRBV4-3	TRBJ2-3	CASSQEGGTDTQYF	TGCGCCAGCAGCCAAGAAGGTGGGACAGATACGCAGTATTTT
-	-	TRBV20-1	TRBJ2-1	CSARDVGAYEQFF	TGCAGTGCTAGAGACGTGGGGGCTTATGAGCAGTTCTTC
-	-	TRBV7-2	TRBJ1-6	CASSPCGTSSYNSPLHF	TGTGCCAGCAGCCCTTGTGGCACCAGCTCCTATAATTCACCCCTCCACTTT
-	few	TRBV7-3	TRBJ2-1	CASSSTGVNNEQFF	TGTGCCAGCAGCTCCACGGGGGTTAACAATGAGCAGTTCTTC
-	-	TRBV29-1	TRBJ1-1	CSVDTGNTEAFF	TGCAGCGTTGATACTGGGAACACTGAAGCTTTCTTT